This T cell receptor beta chain comes out of a study of molecular identifiers for immune sequencing clone quantification listed by TCRdb under 2018. Context from the whole study: For a replicate experiment, the RNA from either approximately 20,000 or 100,000 naive CD8 T cells was divided into five aliquots, and four of those aliquots went on to sequencing. CD8 T cells were used in a methods study to benchmark molecular-identifier clustering-based TCR repertoire sequencing (MIDCIRS) and TCR RNA copy counting. Results and caveats for the whole study, not just this receptor: Highly expanded clone sizes could be underestimated because identical TCR molecules may share a barcode. Without barcode sub-clustering, chimeric consensus sequences inflated TCR diversity; chimeras reached as high as 47%. Clones above 20 RNA copies held over 97% of molecules in CMV-specific effector cells but under 1% in naive cells. Spiked-in Jurkat TCR RNA equivalent to a single cell was reported to be detectable even among 850,000 to 1,000,000 naive CD8 T cells. The naive libraries included spiked-in Jurkat TCR RNA (roughly nine copies' worth), and this Jurkat TCR RNA is not part of the donor repertoire. Modeling gave approximately 3 recovered TCR RNA copies per cell versus around 10 by digital PCR, implying 25% to 30% capture efficiency.

Libraries were constructed by PCR. This sample was sequenced with a NextSeq 500. Bulk TCR libraries were prepared as previously described, using TCR primers listed in Table S5. Purification of total RNA was performed with the Qiagen AllPrep DNA/RNA kit. Before analysis, reads from multiple sequencing runs of the same library were pooled. Turning to the authors' computational methods: Only reads with exact TCR constant sequence were kept, trimmed to 150 nt, and grouped by their 12-nt molecular barcodes. Within each barcode group, reads were sub-clustered at a 15% Levenshtein threshold, and quality-weighted consensus sequences were built per RNA molecule. Non-functional sequences were discarded, and so were lower-count sequences lying one edit away from another sequence. Barcode sub-clusters with fewer than 20% of the maximum read count were removed, based on fitting two negative binomial distributions. The public reads were reprocessed in TCRdb via fastp at Q25 and MiXCR, keeping in-frame beta chains. Every entry covers one CDR3 protein and lists the most common genes and DNA from its rows. V and J calls and clone size were set by TCRdb, not the authors. The sample table holds about 630,000 distinct CDR3 sequences, of which roughly 27% were seen once. The ten largest clones take up about 0.84% of the sample.

Naive CD8 T cell libraries were made from approximately 22,000 to 940,000 sorted cells using 10%, 30% or 50% of purified RNA. On a BD FACSAria II, naive CD8 T cells were FACS-sorted as CD8+CD4-CCR7+CD45RA+ and collected into RLT Plus buffer. To test detection sensitivity, Jurkat RNA equivalent to more than 8 TCR copies was spiked into samples of about 18,000-1,000,000 naive CD8 T cells. Enrichment of CD8 T cells was done with RosetteSep CD8+ T Cell Enrichment Cocktail plus Ficoll-Paque, and ACK red cell lysis came afterward. This clonotype has a handful of counts. What antigen it recognizes has not been identified. No base quality values were provided; no much bigger clone lies one nucleotide off. V is shortened by 2 bases, J by 0 bases, and the region joining them spans 4 bases. The germline V gene gives CDR1 as MGHRA and CDR2 as YSYEKL. The CDR3 starts with the cysteine, ends with the phenylalanine, and has 13 residues. This entry keeps only the CDR3 DNA: 39 bases, framed from base 1.

The sequencing input was naive CD8+ T cells from blood, with Jurkat cell RNA spiked in. This sample's cell subset or site label indicates: FACS-sorted CD8+CD4-CCR7+CD45RA+ naive T cells. Here the chain combines TRBV4-1 and TRBJ1-1; no D segment can be confidently identified. This sequence was found in a human donor in good health. Some libraries in this study had Jurkat cell RNA spiked in. CDR3 loop: CASSQLMNTEAFF. The nucleotides are TGCGCCAGCAGCCAACTAATGAACACTGAAGCTTTCTTT.